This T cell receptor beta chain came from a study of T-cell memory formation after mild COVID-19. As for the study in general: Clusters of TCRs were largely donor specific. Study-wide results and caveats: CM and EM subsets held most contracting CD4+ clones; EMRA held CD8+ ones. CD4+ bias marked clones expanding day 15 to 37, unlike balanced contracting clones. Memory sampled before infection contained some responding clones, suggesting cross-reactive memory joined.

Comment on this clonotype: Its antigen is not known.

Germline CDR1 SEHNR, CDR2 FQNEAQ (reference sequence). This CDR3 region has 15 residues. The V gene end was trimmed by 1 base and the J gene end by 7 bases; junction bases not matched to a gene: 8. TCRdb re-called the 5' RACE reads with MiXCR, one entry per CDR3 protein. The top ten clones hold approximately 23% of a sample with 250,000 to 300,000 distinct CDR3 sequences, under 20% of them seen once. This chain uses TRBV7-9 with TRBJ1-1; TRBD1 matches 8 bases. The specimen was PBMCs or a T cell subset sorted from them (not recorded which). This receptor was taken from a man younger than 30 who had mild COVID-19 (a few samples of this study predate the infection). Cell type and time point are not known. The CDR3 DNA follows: TGTGCCAGCAGCTTAGTGGGGGGACAGGCAGATGAAGCTTTCTTT. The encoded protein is CASSLVGGQADEAFF.